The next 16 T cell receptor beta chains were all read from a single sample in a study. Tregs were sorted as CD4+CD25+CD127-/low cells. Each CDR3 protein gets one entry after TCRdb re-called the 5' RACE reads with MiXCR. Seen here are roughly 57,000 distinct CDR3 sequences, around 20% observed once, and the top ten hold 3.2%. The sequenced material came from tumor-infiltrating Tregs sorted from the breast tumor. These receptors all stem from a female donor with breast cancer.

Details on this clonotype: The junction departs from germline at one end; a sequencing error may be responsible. The DNA for the CDR3 is TGTGCCGGCAGCTTAAGCGGGACTACTAATTCACCCCTCCACTTT. Amino acid sequence: CAGSLSGTTNSPLHF. The V and J genes are TRBV5-5 and TRBJ1-6; TRBD1 might be the D (5 bases). Germline V CDR1 and CDR2: SGHKS, YYEKEE (reference sequence). The CDR3 covers 15 residues. Supplemented by reference TRBV5-5 and TRBJ1-6, the full variable domain reads DAGVTQSPTHLIKTRGQQVTLRCSPISGHKSVSWYQQVLGQGPQFIFQYYEKEERGRGNFPDRFSARQFPNYSSELNVNALLLGDSALYLCAGSLSGTTNSPLHFGNGTRLTVT.

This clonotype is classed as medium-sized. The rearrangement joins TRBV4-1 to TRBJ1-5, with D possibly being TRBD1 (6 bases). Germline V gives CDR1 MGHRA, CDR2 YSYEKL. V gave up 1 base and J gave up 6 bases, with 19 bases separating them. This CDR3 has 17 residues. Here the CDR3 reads CASSQGGPSGSGQPQHF. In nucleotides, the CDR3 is TGCGCCAGCAGCCAAGGGGGGCCTTCAGGGTCTGGTCAGCCCCAGCATTTT.

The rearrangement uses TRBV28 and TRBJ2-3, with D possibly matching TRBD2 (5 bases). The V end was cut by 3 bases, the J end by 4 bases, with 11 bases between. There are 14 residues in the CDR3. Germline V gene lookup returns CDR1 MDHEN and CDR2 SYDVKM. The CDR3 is CASSLLSLADTQYF. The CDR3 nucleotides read TGTGCCAGCAGTTTGCTCTCACTAGCAGATACGCAGTATTTT.

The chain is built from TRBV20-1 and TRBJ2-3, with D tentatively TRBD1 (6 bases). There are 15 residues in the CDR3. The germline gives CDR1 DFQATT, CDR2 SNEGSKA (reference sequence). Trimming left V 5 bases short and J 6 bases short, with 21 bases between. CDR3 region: CSAGRGQSNRDTQYF. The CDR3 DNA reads TGCAGTGCTGGCAGGGGCCAATCCAACCGGGATACGCAGTATTTT.

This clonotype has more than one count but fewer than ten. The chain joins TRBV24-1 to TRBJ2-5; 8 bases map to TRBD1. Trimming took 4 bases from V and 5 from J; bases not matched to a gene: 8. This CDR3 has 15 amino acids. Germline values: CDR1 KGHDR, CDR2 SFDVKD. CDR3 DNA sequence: TGTGCCACCAGTGACCACGGACAGGGCGGGGAGACCCAGTACTTC. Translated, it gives CATSDHGQGGETQYF.

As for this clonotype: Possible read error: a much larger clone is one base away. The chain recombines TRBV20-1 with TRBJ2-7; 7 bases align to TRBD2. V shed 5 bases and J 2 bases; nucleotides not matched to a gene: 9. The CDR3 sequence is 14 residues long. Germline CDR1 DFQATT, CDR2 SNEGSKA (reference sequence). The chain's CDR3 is CSARRRGSPYEQYF. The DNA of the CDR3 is TGCAGTGCTCGGCGGCGGGGGTCCCCCTACGAGCAGTACTTC.

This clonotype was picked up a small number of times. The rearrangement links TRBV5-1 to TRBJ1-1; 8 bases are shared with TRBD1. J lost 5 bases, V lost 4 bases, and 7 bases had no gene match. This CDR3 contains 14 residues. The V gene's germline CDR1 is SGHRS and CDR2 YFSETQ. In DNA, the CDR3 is TGCGCCAGCAGCAGCTCCAGGGGGCAGACTGAAGCTTTCTTT. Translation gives CASSSSRGQTEAFF.

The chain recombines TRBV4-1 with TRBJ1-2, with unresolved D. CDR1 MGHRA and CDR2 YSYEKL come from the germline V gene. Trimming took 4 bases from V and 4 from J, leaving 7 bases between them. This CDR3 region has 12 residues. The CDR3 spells CASSLRIYGYTF. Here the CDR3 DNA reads TGCGCCAGCAGCCTCCGGATCTATGGCTACACCTTC.

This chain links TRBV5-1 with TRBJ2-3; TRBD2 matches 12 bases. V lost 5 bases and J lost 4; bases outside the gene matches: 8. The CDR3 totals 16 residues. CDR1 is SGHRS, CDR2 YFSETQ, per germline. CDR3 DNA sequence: TGCGCCAGCAGTGGGAGACTAGCGGGAGAGGCAGATACGCAGTATTTT. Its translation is CASSGRLAGEADTQYF.

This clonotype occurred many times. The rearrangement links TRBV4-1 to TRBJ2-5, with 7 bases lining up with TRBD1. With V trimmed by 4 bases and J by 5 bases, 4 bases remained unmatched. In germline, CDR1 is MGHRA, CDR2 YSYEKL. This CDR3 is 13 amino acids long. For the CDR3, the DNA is TGCGCCAGCAGCCGTACAGGGGACGAGACCCAGTACTTC. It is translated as CASSRTGDETQYF.

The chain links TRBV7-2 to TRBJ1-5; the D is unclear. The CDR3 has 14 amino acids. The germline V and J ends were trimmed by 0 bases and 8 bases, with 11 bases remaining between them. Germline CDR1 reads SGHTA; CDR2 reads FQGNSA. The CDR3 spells CASSLAPIQEPQHF. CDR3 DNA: TGTGCCAGCAGCTTAGCCCCTATTCAGGAGCCCCAGCATTTT.

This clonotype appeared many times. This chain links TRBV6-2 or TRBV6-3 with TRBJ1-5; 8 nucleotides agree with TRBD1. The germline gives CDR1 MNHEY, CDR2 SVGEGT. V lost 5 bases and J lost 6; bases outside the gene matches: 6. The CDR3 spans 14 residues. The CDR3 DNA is TGTGCCAGCAGTCCCACAGGGGGAACTCAGCCCCAGCATTTT. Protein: CASSPTGGTQPQHF.

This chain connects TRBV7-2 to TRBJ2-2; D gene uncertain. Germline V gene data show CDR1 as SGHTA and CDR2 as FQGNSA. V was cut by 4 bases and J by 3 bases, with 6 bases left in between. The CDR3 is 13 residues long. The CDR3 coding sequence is TGTGCCAGCAGCTCAGCCTACACCGGGGAGCTGTTTTTT. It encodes CASSSAYTGELFF.

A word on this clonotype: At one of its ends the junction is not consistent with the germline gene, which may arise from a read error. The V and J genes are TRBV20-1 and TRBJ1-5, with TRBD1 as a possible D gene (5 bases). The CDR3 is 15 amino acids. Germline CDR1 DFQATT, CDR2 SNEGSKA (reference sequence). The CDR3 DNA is TGCAGTGCCCGCAGGGCGGGAGGGCTGAATCAGCCCCAGCAGTTT. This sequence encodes CSARRAGGLNQPQQF.

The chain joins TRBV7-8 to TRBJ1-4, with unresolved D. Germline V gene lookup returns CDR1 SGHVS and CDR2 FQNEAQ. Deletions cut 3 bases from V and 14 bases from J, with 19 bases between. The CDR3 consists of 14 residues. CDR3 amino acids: CASSFGRRAGMLFF. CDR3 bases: TGTGCCAGCAGCTTCGGCCGAAGGGCCGGGATGCTGTTTTTT.

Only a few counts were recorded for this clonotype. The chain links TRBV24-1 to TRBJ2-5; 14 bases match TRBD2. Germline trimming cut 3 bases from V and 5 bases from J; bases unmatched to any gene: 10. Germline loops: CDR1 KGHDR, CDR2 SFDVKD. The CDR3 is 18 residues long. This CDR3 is CATSDAGTSGSLRETQYF. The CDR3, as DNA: TGTGCCACCAGTGATGCCGGGACTAGCGGGAGTCTTCGGGAGACCCAGTACTTC.